The 11 T cell receptor beta chains given below trace back to one sample, sequenced in a study of T-cell reconstitution after alpha-beta-depleted transplantation in children. The library targeted TCRbeta and was prepared with unique molecular identifiers. TCRdb fed the PCR reads into MiXCR, producing one record per CDR3 protein. The sample has hundreds of thousands of distinct CDR3 sequences; around 18% are singletons. This specimen was PBMCs from the stem cell graft donor, taken from the stem cell graft. Receptors originate from a human donor who donated a stem cell graft to a child with acute lymphoblastic leukemia.

The chain uses TRBV5-1 and TRBJ1-3; D possibly corresponds to TRBD1 (5 bases). In germline, CDR1 is SGHRS, CDR2 YFSETQ. Trimming shortened V by 2 bases and J by 1 base, and 13 bases separated the two germline ends. The CDR3 covers 16 residues. The CDR3 DNA reads as TGCGCCAGCAGCTTTGTGCCCCAGGGATCTGGAAACACCATATATTTT. It translates to CASSFVPQGSGNTIYF.

This clonotype was counted a few times. The V call is TRBV3-1, the J call TRBJ1-1; the match to TRBD1 covers 9 bases. CDR1 is LGHDT and CDR2 is YNNKEL in the germline V gene (reference sequence). With 5 bases clipped from V and 5 bases from J, the junction kept 6 bases outside the gene matches. The CDR3 loop spans 14 amino acids. Here the CDR3 reads CASSAQGARTEAFF. CDR3 coding DNA: TGTGCCAGCAGCGCACAGGGGGCGCGGACTGAAGCTTTCTTT.

The V call is TRBV29-1, the J call TRBJ2-7; tentatively, D is TRBD1 (5 bases). CDR3 length: 14 residues. Trimming pared 4 bases from V and 2 bases from J, leaving 15 bases between. In germline, CDR1 is SQVTM, CDR2 ANQGSEA. This chain's CDR3 is CSVVTVGDAYEQYF. DNA of the CDR3: TGCAGCGTTGTTACAGTAGGGGATGCCTACGAGCAGTACTTC.

The chain is built from TRBV5-1 and TRBJ1-2, with 7 bases fitting TRBD1. With 4 bases clipped from V and 0 bases from J, the junction kept 9 bases outside the gene matches. The CDR3 runs to 16 residues. The germline V gene has CDR1 SGHRS and CDR2 YFSETQ. The CDR3 sequence: CASSPAGDRANYGYTF. The CDR3 nucleotides read TGCGCCAGCAGCCCTGCGGGAGACAGGGCTAACTATGGCTACACCTTC.

This rearrangement joins TRBV18 to TRBJ2-7, with D tentatively TRBD1 (6 bases). The V gene lost 4 bases and the J gene lost 0 bases, with 13 bases spanning the gap. Germline lookup yields CDR1 KGHSH and CDR2 LQKENI. The CDR3 has 15 residues. CDR3 sequence: CASSLSLQGSYEQYF. The CDR3 nucleotides are TGTGCCAGCTCACTAAGCTTACAGGGCTCCTACGAGCAGTACTTC. The full variable domain, rest sourced from reference TRBV18 and TRBJ2-7, is NAGVMQNPRHLVRRRGQEARLRCSPMKGHSHVYWYRQLPEEGLKFMVYLQKENIIDESGMPKERFSAEFPKEGPSILRIQQVVRGDSAAYFCASSLSLQGSYEQYFGPGTRLTVT.

The chain joins TRBV11-2 to TRBJ1-2; perhaps TRBD1 as D (6 bases). The CDR3 totals 14 residues. Trimming cost V 6 bases and J 4 bases, with 15 bases left between them. Germline V gene data show CDR1 as SGHAT and CDR2 as FQNNGV. The CDR3 nucleotides read TGTGCCAGCAGTTCCATAGGACAGTTCTATGGCTACACCTTC. Its translation is CASSSIGQFYGYTF.

The gene calls are TRBV12-3 or TRBV12-4 and TRBJ2-1; TRBD2 aligns across 11 bases. The CDR3 spans 15 residues. V shed 3 bases and J 10 bases; nucleotides not matched to a gene: 8. The CDR3 DNA reads as TGTGCCAGCAGTTTCGGGCTAGCGGGAGGAAGGGAGCAGTTCTTC. Translation: CASSFGLAGGREQFF.

This clonotype was recorded a few times. The rearrangement uses TRBV12-3 or TRBV12-4 and TRBJ2-1; D is possibly TRBD2 (6 bases). This CDR3 has 17 residues. The V end lost 5 bases, the J end lost 8 bases, and 25 bases lay between the germline ends. CDR3 in DNA: TGTGCCAGCAGTCCCGGGTTAGCGGCCCCGTCCGAGGATGAGCAGTTCTTC. It specifies CASSPGLAAPSEDEQFF.

This clonotype was picked up a small number of times. J is TRBJ1-1 and V is TRBV18; D not certain. This CDR3 is built from 12 residues. Looked up from germline, CDR1 is KGHSH and CDR2 is LQKENI. Trimming stripped 3 bases from V and 6 bases from J, with 8 bases between. The CDR3 spells CASSPIEAEAFF. CDR3 in DNA: TGTGCCAGCTCACCCATCGAGGCTGAAGCTTTCTTT.

V gene TRBV29-1 combines with J gene TRBJ1-1, with 8 bases that match TRBD1. From germline, CDR1 is SQVTM and CDR2 ANQGSEA. This CDR3 spans 13 amino acids. The ends lost 7 bases at V and 0 bases at J; junction bases unmatched: 4. DNA for the CDR3: TGCAGCGCCCACAGGGGGTTGAACACTGAAGCTTTCTTT. Translation: CSAHRGLNTEAFF.

V usage is TRBV29-1 and J usage is TRBJ1-4, with D possibly being TRBD1 (6 bases). The CDR3 runs to 14 residues. CDR1 SQVTM and CDR2 ANQGSEA come from the germline V gene. Trimming removed 6 bases from V and 6 bases from J, with 17 bases in between. This chain's CDR3 is CSVGSRDKYEKLFF. DNA of the CDR3: TGCAGCGTGGGGAGTAGGGACAAATATGAAAAACTGTTTTTT.